These 30 T cell receptor beta chains came from one sample sequenced in a study of naive and memory T cell subsets. Both TRBC1 and TRBC2 were covered by a beta constant-region primer of two equimolar oligonucleotides. MiXCR was run by TCRdb on the UMI-ligation and nested PCR reads, yielding one entry per CDR3 protein. Among about 150,000 distinct CDR3 sequences, approximately 15% were seen once, and the ten largest hold about 0.13%. The source material was naive CD4+ T cells from blood. The source is a human donor in good health.

The chain couples TRBV20-1 to TRBJ2-7, with 8 bases that match TRBD1. The CDR3 is 15 amino acids. V was pared by 0 bases and J by 3 bases, with 7 bases of the junction left unmatched. CDR1 DFQATT and CDR2 SNEGSKA come from the germline V gene (reference sequence). Here the CDR3 reads CSARDRRQGIYEQYF. In DNA form, the CDR3 reads TGCAGTGCTAGAGATCGGAGACAGGGGATCTACGAGCAGTACTTC.

V gene TRBV9 combines with J gene TRBJ2-7; D not resolved. V was pared by 0 bases and J by 2 bases, with 12 bases between. Germline values: CDR1 SGDLS, CDR2 YYNGEE. This CDR3 has 15 residues. CDR3: CASSVDGSKTYEQYF. The CDR3 region has the DNA TGTGCCAGCAGCGTAGATGGTAGTAAGACCTACGAGCAGTACTTC.

This clonotype was observed a few times. The chain carries TRBV20-1 and TRBJ2-1, with 9 bases identical to TRBD2. This CDR3 is built from 15 residues. In germline, CDR1 is DFQATT, CDR2 SNEGSKA (reference sequence). With 0 bases clipped from V and 2 bases from J, the junction kept 2 bases outside the gene matches. The chain's CDR3 is CSAREAGGTYNEQFF. The CDR3 coding sequence is TGCAGTGCTAGAGAAGCGGGAGGCACCTACAATGAGCAGTTCTTC.

This clonotype was observed a single time. V usage is TRBV10-3 and J usage is TRBJ2-5; tentatively, D is TRBD1 or TRBD2 (5 bases each). The CDR3 runs to 14 residues. Germline assignment: CDR1 ENHRY and CDR2 SYGVKD. The V and J ends lost 6 bases and 3 bases respectively, with 14 bases between them. CDR3 DNA: TGTGCCATCAGCCCGAGGGGCCTAGAAGAGACCCAGTACTTC. Amino acids: CAISPRGLEETQYF.

This sequence joins TRBV5-1 and TRBJ2-1; 11 bases line up with TRBD2. The CDR3 length is 18 residues. Germline lookup yields CDR1 SGHRS and CDR2 YFSETQ. V shed 0 bases and J 6 bases; nucleotides not matched to a gene: 11. CDR3 DNA sequence: TGCGCCAGCAGCTTGGTTGGTAGCGGGAGGGGTGGCGGCAATGAGCAGTTCTTC. Its protein is CASSLVGSGRGGGNEQFF.

This clonotype was picked up a small number of times. The chain carries TRBV20-1 and TRBJ1-1; D gene ambiguous. Germline-derived CDR1 and CDR2 are DFQATT and SNEGSKA (reference sequence). V was trimmed by 7 bases and J by 2 bases, leaving 8 bases between them. The CDR3 loop spans 11 amino acids. The CDR3 coding sequence is TGCAGTGGGGCGGAAAACACTGAAGCTTTCTTT. Translation gives CSGAENTEAFF.

The genes are TRBV20-1 and TRBJ1-4, with a possible D match to TRBD1 (5 bases). The CDR3 extends over 16 amino acids. V gave up 1 base and J gave up 2 bases, with 14 bases separating them. Germline-derived CDR1 and CDR2 are DFQATT and SNEGSKA (reference sequence). The CDR3 loop is CSARGRGPATNEKLFF. The CDR3 DNA is TGCAGTGCTAGAGGCCGGGGCCCCGCGACTAATGAAAAACTGTTTTTT.

This clonotype has just a few counts. The chain has TRBV9 and TRBJ2-1, with D hard to call. Per germline, CDR1 SGDLS and CDR2 YYNGEE. CDR3 length: 14 residues. Trimming removed 3 bases from V and 0 bases from J, with 7 bases in between. As DNA, the CDR3 is TGTGCCAGCAGCGCGCAAGTCTCCTACAATGAGCAGTTCTTC. It is translated as CASSAQVSYNEQFF. The whole variable domain, filled in from reference TRBV9 and TRBJ2-1, reads DSGVTQTPKHLITATGQRVTLRCSPRSGDLSVYWYQQSLDQGLQFLIQYYNGEERAKGNILERFSAQQFPDLHSELNLSSLELGDSALYFCASSAQVSYNEQFFGPGTRLTVL.

The J gene is TRBJ2-5, the V gene TRBV7-2; no reliable D call. The CDR3 runs 13 residues. Germline V gives CDR1 SGHTA, CDR2 FQGNSA. V gave up 4 bases and J gave up 4 bases, with 10 bases separating them. The CDR3, as DNA: TGTGCCAGCAGCTCGGCCCGTTCAGAGACCCAGTACTTC. Its translation is CASSSARSETQYF.

In regard to this clonotype: The junction shows a germline mismatch at one end, possibly a read error. J is TRBJ2-7 and V is TRBV10-1, with no clear D. The CDR3 covers 12 residues. Looked up from germline, CDR1 is WNHNN and CDR2 is SYGVQD (reference sequence). The CDR3 bases are TGCGCCAGCAGTGATCCCGGCAGCGAGCTTTCCTTC. It yields the protein CASSDPGSELSF.

The gene calls are TRBV29-1 and TRBJ2-1, with D tentatively TRBD2 (5 bases). The germline V gene encodes CDR1 SQVTM and CDR2 ANQGSEA. V shed 3 bases and J shed 2 bases, with 11 bases lying between them. This CDR3 is 14 amino acids long. As DNA, the CDR3 is TGCAGCGTTGAGGGAGCGGAGACCTACAATGAGCAGTTCTTC. Its translation is CSVEGAETYNEQFF.

The V and J genes are TRBV5-1 and TRBJ2-5; 9 bases map to TRBD2. Looked up from germline, CDR1 is SGHRS and CDR2 is YFSETQ. The CDR3 totals 16 residues. With V trimmed by 5 bases and J by 5 bases, 13 bases remained unmatched. The CDR3 is CASSFGPAGGGETQYF. CDR3 bases: TGCGCCAGCAGTTTCGGGCCAGCGGGAGGTGGTGAGACCCAGTACTTC.

This clonotype was counted a few times. The V gene is TRBV15, the J gene TRBJ2-7; D is perhaps TRBD2 (7 bases). V dropped 0 bases and J dropped 4 bases, with 10 bases sitting between them. Per the germline V gene, CDR1 is LNHNV and CDR2 is YYDKDF (reference sequence). The CDR3 has 14 amino acids. This CDR3 is CATSRDGGAYEQYF. The CDR3 region has the DNA TGTGCCACCAGCAGAGATGGGGGGGCGTACGAGCAGTACTTC. Together with reference TRBV15 and TRBJ2-7, the CDR3 gives the full variable domain: DAMVIQNPRYQVTQFGKPVTLSCSQTLNHNVMYWYQQKSSQAPKLLFHYYDKDFNNEADTPDNFQSRRPNTSFCFLDIRSPGLGDTAMYLCATSRDGGAYEQYFGPGTRLTVT.

The sample holds a few counts of this clonotype. The CDR3 protein is CASSFSGRWAGELFF. CDR3 nucleotides: TGTGCCAGCAGCTTTAGCGGGAGATGGGCCGGGGAGCTGTTTTTT. This chain connects TRBV7-9 to TRBJ2-2, with 9 nucleotides matching TRBD2. V shed 3 bases, J shed 6 bases, and the junction held 5 bases outside the gene matches. This CDR3 is 15 amino acids long. From germline, CDR1 is SEHNR and CDR2 FQNEAQ (reference sequence).

The chain recombines TRBV19 with TRBJ2-1; the D gene is possibly TRBD1 (5 bases). V gave up 6 bases and J gave up 0 bases, with 9 bases separating them. The germline V gene encodes CDR1 LNHDA and CDR2 SQIVND (reference sequence). The CDR3 is made up of 14 amino acids. CDR3 protein: CASRTASSYNEQFF. The CDR3 DNA reads as TGTGCCAGTAGGACAGCGAGCTCCTACAATGAGCAGTTCTTC. The variable domain in full, with the rest retrieved from reference TRBV19 and TRBJ2-1, is DGGITQSPKYLFRKEGQNVTLSCEQNLNHDAMYWYRQDPGQGLRLIYYSQIVNDFQKGDIAEGYSVSREKKESFPLTVTSAQKNPTAFYLCASRTASSYNEQFFGPGTRLTVL.

This clonotype turned up a few times. The chain is built from TRBV5-1 and TRBJ2-7, with D hard to call. CDR1 is SGHRS and CDR2 is YFSETQ in the germline V gene. CDR3 length equals 14 residues. V was shortened by 9 bases and J by 0 bases, with 16 bases between the two germline ends. For the CDR3, the DNA is TGCGCCACTGGGTCCCAGCCGAGCTCCTACGAGCAGTACTTC. It specifies CATGSQPSSYEQYF. The full variable domain, completed using reference TRBV5-1 and TRBJ2-7, is KAGVTQTPRYLIKTRGQQVTLSCSPISGHRSVSWYQQTPGQGLQFLFEYFSETQRNKGNFPGRFSGRQFSNSRSEMNVSTLELGDSALYLCATGSQPSSYEQYFGPGTRLTVT.

Only a few counts were recorded for this clonotype. The V call is TRBV19, the J call TRBJ2-7, with a possible D match to TRBD1 (6 bases). V was shortened by 3 bases and J by 1 base, with 10 bases between the two germline ends. CDR1 LNHDA and CDR2 SQIVND come from the germline V gene (reference sequence). The CDR3 has 14 amino acids. In DNA, the CDR3 is TGTGCCAGTAGTATCTCCGGACAGTCCTACGAGCAGTACTTC. Translation gives CASSISGQSYEQYF.

The CDR3 bases are TGTGCCAGCAGCTTGGGAGACAAGTCCTACGAGCAGTACTTC. It codes for CASSLGDKSYEQYF. This chain links TRBV7-2 with TRBJ2-7; possibly TRBD2 for D (5 bases). The CDR3 is made up of 14 amino acids. The V end was cut by 3 bases, the J end by 1 base, with 10 bases between. The germline V gene has CDR1 SGHTA and CDR2 FQGNSA.

Only a few counts were recorded for this clonotype. The chain carries TRBV27 and TRBJ1-3, with D possibly being TRBD1 (6 bases). Germline loops: CDR1 MNHEY, CDR2 SMNVEV (reference sequence). V was clipped by 6 bases and J by 1 base, with 7 bases between them. The CDR3 covers 13 residues. CDR3 protein: CASSGTSGNTIYF. The CDR3 DNA reads TGTGCCAGCAGCGGGACATCTGGAAACACCATATATTTT.

In this sample, this clonotype turned up many times. The CDR3 DNA is TGTGCCAGCAGGGGACAGAAACTGTTTTTT. Amino acids: CASRGQKLFF. The chain has TRBV7-9 and TRBJ1-4; 7 bases match TRBD1. The V gene end was trimmed by 6 bases and the J gene end by 11 bases; junction bases not matched to a gene: 0. The CDR3 runs 10 residues. Germline V gene sequence: CDR1 SEHNR, CDR2 FQNEAQ (reference sequence).

The chain couples TRBV4-3 to TRBJ2-5; D unclear. Trimming stripped 0 bases from V and 6 bases from J, with 5 bases between. Germline V gene sequence: CDR1 LGHNA, CDR2 YSLEER. The CDR3 has 12 amino acids. In DNA form, the CDR3 reads TGCGCCAGCAGCCAAGATAGGAAGACCCAGTACTTC. Translating gives CASSQDRKTQYF.

The chain employs TRBV10-3 and TRBJ2-3; D is possibly TRBD2 (6 bases). Germline CDR1 ENHRY, CDR2 SYGVKD. V gave up 0 bases and J gave up 6 bases, with 16 bases separating them. This CDR3 contains 16 residues. The CDR3 DNA sequence: TGTGCCATCAGTGAGTCGCGGGGACGAGGGAGGGATACGCAGTATTTT. It translates to CAISESRGRGRDTQYF.

The table lists this clonotype with a few counts. The V and J genes are TRBV5-5 and TRBJ2-1, with TRBD1 identical over 10 bases. The V gene end was trimmed by 4 bases and the J gene end by 7 bases; junction bases not matched to a gene: 8. The CDR3 sequence is 15 residues long. Germline V gene lookup returns CDR1 SGHKS and CDR2 YYEKEE (reference sequence). The CDR3 nucleotides read TGTGCCAGCAGCGGATCCGGGACAGGGGCTAATGAGCAGTTCTTC. This encodes CASSGSGTGANEQFF.

V gene TRBV20-1 combines with J gene TRBJ2-7; 9 bases align to TRBD2. This CDR3 spans 15 amino acids. Trimming at V came to 3 bases and at J to 3 bases, leaving 9 bases not matched to a gene. Germline assignment: CDR1 DFQATT and CDR2 SNEGSKA (reference sequence). The chain's CDR3 is CSASPTGLADYEQYF. CDR3 bases: TGCAGTGCTAGCCCCACGGGACTAGCTGACTACGAGCAGTACTTC.

This clonotype showed up just a few times. The CDR3 loop reads CAWSAGGAYEQYF. Written as DNA, the CDR3 is TGTGCCTGGAGTGCTGGCGGTGCCTACGAGCAGTACTTC. The chain links TRBV30 to TRBJ2-7; no reliable D call. From germline, CDR1 is GTSNPN and CDR2 SVGIG (reference sequence). The CDR3 consists of 13 residues. V was clipped by 1 base and J by 2 bases, with 9 bases between them.

In its sample, this clonotype was seen a few times. The chain couples TRBV29-1 to TRBJ2-3; possible D gene TRBD1, 5 bases. There are 15 residues in the CDR3. The germline CDR1 and CDR2 sequences are SQVTM and ANQGSEA. V lost 4 bases, J lost 0 bases, and 14 bases lay in between. The CDR3 sequence: CSVGQPPISTDTQYF. In DNA, the CDR3 is TGCAGCGTTGGACAGCCCCCTATTAGCACAGATACGCAGTATTTT.

V usage is TRBV7-7 and J usage is TRBJ2-5, with 10 bases identical to TRBD2. CDR3 size: 14 residues. CDR1 and CDR2 from the germline V gene are SSHAT and FNYEAQ (reference sequence). V shed 4 bases and J 3 bases; nucleotides not matched to a gene: 2. CDR3 bases: TGTGCCAGCAGCTGGGGACTAGCGAAAGAGACCCAGTACTTC. Residues: CASSWGLAKETQYF. The entire variable domain, with the rest obtained from reference TRBV7-7 and TRBJ2-5, is as follows: GAGVSQSPRYKVTKRGQDVTLRCDPISSHATLYWYQQALGQGPEFLTYFNYEAQPDKSGLPSDRFSAERPEGSISTLTIQRTEQRDSAMYRCASSWGLAKETQYFGPGTRLLVL.

The chain links TRBV12-3 or TRBV12-4 to TRBJ2-3; 9 bases map to TRBD2. This CDR3 contains 17 residues. After removal of 2 bases from V and 0 bases from J, the junction contained 6 bases not matched to a gene. The CDR3 coding sequence is TGTGCCAGCAGTTTAAGACTAGCGGAGACTAGCACAGATACGCAGTATTTT. Protein sequence: CASSLRLAETSTDTQYF.

The chain uses TRBV11-2 and TRBJ1-2; D gene ambiguous. In germline, CDR1 is SGHAT, CDR2 FQNNGV. This CDR3 has 14 residues. The V and J ends lost 3 bases and 0 bases respectively, with 8 bases between them. CDR3 sequence: CASSFSAANYGYTF. The CDR3 DNA reads TGTGCCAGCAGCTTTTCCGCAGCTAACTATGGCTACACCTTC.

This clonotype appeared a few times. J is TRBJ2-5 and V is TRBV11-2; 9 positions agree with TRBD2. CDR3 length: 17 residues. The V gene end was trimmed by 1 base and the J gene end by 1 base; junction bases not matched to a gene: 7. In germline, CDR1 is SGHAT, CDR2 FQNNGV. CDR3 coding DNA: TGTGCCAGCAGCTTAGTTTTAGCGGGGGTGCTCCAAGAGACCCAGTACTTC. This codes for CASSLVLAGVLQETQYF.